The 14 T cell receptor beta chains below all came from one sample that was sequenced in a study of blood T cell repertoires in COVID-19. TCRdb keeps only in-frame clones here, not all; method: immunoSEQ multiplex PCR. The table lists under 200,000 clones, about 80% of them singletons. The sequenced material came from PBMCs or T cells enriched from blood (not recorded which). All receptors derive from a woman in her fifties or sixties with acute COVID-19.

V gene TRBV24-1 combines with J gene TRBJ2-1, with TRBD2 identical over 8 bases. The J segment lost 3 bases and the V segment lost 10 bases, leaving 7 bases of the junction unmatched. CDR1 is KGHDR and CDR2 is SFDVKD in the germline V gene. This CDR3 has 14 residues. The CDR3 DNA reads as TGTGCCACTTCAACCGGGGGGGTCTACAATGAGCAGTTCTTC. Protein sequence: CATSTGGVYNEQFF.

This chain joins TRBV5-8 and TRBJ1-1, with 7 bases matching TRBD1. The CDR3 consists of 14 residues. J lost 10 bases, V lost 2 bases, and 11 bases had no gene match. CDR1 is SGHTS and CDR2 is YDEGEE in the germline V gene. CDR3 residues: CASSFPTGYVGAFF. CDR3 DNA: TGTGCCAGCAGCTTCCCGACAGGGTATGTGGGAGCTTTCTTT.

V is TRBV30 and J is TRBJ1-5; 10 bases align to TRBD1. Germline V gene data show CDR1 as GTSNPN and CDR2 as SVGIG (reference sequence). J lost 0 bases, V lost 1 base, and 15 bases had no gene match. This CDR3 spans 20 amino acids. The CDR3 here is CAWSAGLDRGLRGSNQPQHF. The CDR3 DNA reads as TGTGCCTGGAGTGCAGGACTCGACAGGGGGCTAAGGGGTAGCAATCAGCCCCAGCATTTT.

The chain uses TRBV4-3 and TRBJ1-1, with 8 bases matching TRBD1. The V and J ends lost 1 base and 5 bases, in that order; junction bases with no gene match: 9. This CDR3 contains 16 residues. Germline values: CDR1 LGHNA, CDR2 YSLEER. The chain's CDR3 is CASSQGLGQGDTEAFF. Written as DNA, the CDR3 is TGCGCCAGCAGCCAAGGACTCGGACAGGGCGATACTGAAGCTTTCTTT.

V is TRBV7-2 and J is TRBJ1-6; weak D call: TRBD1 (6 bases). The CDR3 totals 17 residues. Trimming pared 2 bases from V and 1 base from J, leaving 12 bases between. Germline lookup yields CDR1 SGHTA and CDR2 FQGNSA. CDR3 region: CASSLMRQGSYNSPLHF. Here the CDR3 DNA reads TGTGCCAGCAGCTTAATGAGGCAGGGGTCCTATAATTCACCCCTCCACTTT.

The chain has TRBV27 and TRBJ1-4; D might be TRBD1 (5 bases). The V gene's germline CDR1 is MNHEY and CDR2 SMNVEV (reference sequence). The CDR3 sequence is 17 residues long. V gave up 0 bases and J gave up 2 bases, with 13 bases separating them. The CDR3 region is CASSLSIGALTNEKLFF. In DNA, the CDR3 is TGTGCCAGCAGTTTATCCATAGGGGCTCTCACTAATGAAAAACTGTTTTTT.

The chain links TRBV6-5 to TRBJ1-5, with a weak D call TRBD1 (5 bases). The CDR3 runs to 14 residues. The germline V gene encodes CDR1 MNHEY and CDR2 SVGAGI. Between the trimmed V and J ends, which lost 2 bases and 6 bases, there was a span of 11 bases. CDR3 DNA: TGTGCCAGCAGTTACGGGGGGGTGGGTCAGCCCCAGCATTTT. Translating it yields CASSYGGVGQPQHF.

J is TRBJ1-2 and V is TRBV28; D remains unclear. Between the trimmed V and J ends, which lost 7 bases and 4 bases, there was a span of 25 bases. The germline V gene has CDR1 MDHEN and CDR2 SYDVKM. This CDR3 region has 17 residues. CDR3 protein: CASTSEDPPSWSYGYTF. CDR3 bases: TGTGCCAGCACCTCCGAAGATCCCCCTAGTTGGAGCTATGGCTACACCTTC.

This clone was counted once. The V gene is TRBV30, the J gene TRBJ2-7; D is perhaps TRBD1 (6 bases). This CDR3 is 15 amino acids long. Looked up from germline, CDR1 is GTSNPN and CDR2 is SVGIG (reference sequence). The V end was cut by 2 bases, the J end by 0 bases, with 14 bases between. CDR3 bases: TGTGCCTGGAGTCCCCTCGACAGGTTCTCCTACGAGCAGTACGTC. Translation: CAWSPLDRFSYEQYV.

This chain connects TRBV10-1 to TRBJ1-5; D gene uncertain. V was clipped by 3 bases and J by 3 bases, with 6 bases between them. CDR1 is WNHNN, CDR2 SYGVQD, per germline (reference sequence). The CDR3 is 13 amino acids. The DNA for the CDR3 is TGCGCCAGCAGTGATTCCCTCAATCAGCCCCAGCATTTT. This translates into CASSDSLNQPQHF.

This clone came up a few times. DNA of the CDR3: TGTGCCACCAGTGATCTGACAAACGGGGGCCAGTACTTC. It codes for CATSDLTNGGQYF. The chain has TRBV24-1 and TRBJ2-5, with D perhaps TRBD2 (6 bases). V lost 3 bases and J lost 10, with 14 bases in between. CDR1 is KGHDR, CDR2 SFDVKD, per germline. The CDR3 totals 13 residues.

This chain links TRBV27 with TRBJ2-7; 8 bases match TRBD1. The CDR3 is 14 residues long. V was clipped by 5 bases and J by 2 bases; unmatched bases: 5. In germline, CDR1 is MNHEY, CDR2 SMNVEV (reference sequence). CDR3 protein: CASSIRTGPYEQYF. The CDR3 DNA reads as TGTGCCAGCAGTATACGGACAGGGCCCTACGAGCAGTACTTC.

The chain combines TRBV28 with TRBJ1-2; D is undetermined. The CDR3 runs 13 residues. From germline, CDR1 is MDHEN and CDR2 SYDVKM. Deletions cut 3 bases from V and 3 bases from J, with 8 bases between. This CDR3 reads CASSLPGYYGYTF. CDR3 coding DNA: TGTGCCAGCAGTTTGCCAGGCTACTATGGCTACACCTTC.

The rearrangement joins TRBV30 to TRBJ1-3, with D perhaps TRBD1 (5 bases). Germline V gene data show CDR1 as GTSNPN and CDR2 as SVGIG (reference sequence). The CDR3 spans 14 residues. The V gene lost 0 bases and the J gene lost 2 bases, with 8 bases spanning the gap. CDR3 region: CAWSVSRAGNTIYF. The CDR3 nucleotides read TGTGCCTGGAGTGTTTCCAGGGCTGGAAACACCATATATTTT.